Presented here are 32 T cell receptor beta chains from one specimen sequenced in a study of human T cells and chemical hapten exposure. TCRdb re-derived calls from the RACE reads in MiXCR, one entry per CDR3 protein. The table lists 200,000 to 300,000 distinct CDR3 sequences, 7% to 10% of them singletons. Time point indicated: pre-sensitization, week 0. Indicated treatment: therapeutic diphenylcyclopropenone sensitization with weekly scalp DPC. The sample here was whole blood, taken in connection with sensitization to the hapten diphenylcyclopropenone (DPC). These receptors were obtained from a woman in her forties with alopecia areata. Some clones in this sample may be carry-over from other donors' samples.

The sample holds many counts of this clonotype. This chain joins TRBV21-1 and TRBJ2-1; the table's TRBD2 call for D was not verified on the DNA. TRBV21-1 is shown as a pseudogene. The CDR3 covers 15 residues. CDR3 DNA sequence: TGTGCCAGCAGCGACGAGAGGGCCCGCATGGATGAGCAGTTCTTC. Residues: CASSDERARMDEQFF.

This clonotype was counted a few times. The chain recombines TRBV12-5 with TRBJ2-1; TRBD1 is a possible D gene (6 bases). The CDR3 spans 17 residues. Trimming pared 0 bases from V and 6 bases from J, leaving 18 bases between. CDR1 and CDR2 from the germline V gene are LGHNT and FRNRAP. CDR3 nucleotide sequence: TGTGCTAGTGGTTTGGTATTAGGGCGGACAGTTTCCAATGAGCAGTTCTTC. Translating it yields CASGLVLGRTVSNEQFF.

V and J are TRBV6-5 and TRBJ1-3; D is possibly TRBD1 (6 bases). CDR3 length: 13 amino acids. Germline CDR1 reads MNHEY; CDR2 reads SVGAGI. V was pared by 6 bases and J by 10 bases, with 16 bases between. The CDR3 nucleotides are TGTGCCAGCAGCCCACCGGGGGCTGGGACCATATATTTT. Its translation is CASSPPGAGTIYF.

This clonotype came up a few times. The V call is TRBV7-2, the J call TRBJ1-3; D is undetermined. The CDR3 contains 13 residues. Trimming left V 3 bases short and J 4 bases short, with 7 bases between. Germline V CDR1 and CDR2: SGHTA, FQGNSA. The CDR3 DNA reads TGTGCCAGCAGCTTTAATTTCGGAAACACCATATATTTT. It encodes CASSFNFGNTIYF.

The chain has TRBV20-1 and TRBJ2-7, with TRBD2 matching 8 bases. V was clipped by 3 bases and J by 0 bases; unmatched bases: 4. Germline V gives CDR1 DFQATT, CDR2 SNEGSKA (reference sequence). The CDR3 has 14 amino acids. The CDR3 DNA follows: TGCAGTGCTAGGGCGGGGGGACTCTCCTACGAGCAGTACTTC. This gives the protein CSARAGGLSYEQYF.

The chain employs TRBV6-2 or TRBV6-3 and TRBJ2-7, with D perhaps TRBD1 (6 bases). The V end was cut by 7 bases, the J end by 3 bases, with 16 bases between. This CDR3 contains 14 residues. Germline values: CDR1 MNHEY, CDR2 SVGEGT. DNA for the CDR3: TGTGCCAGCACCGACGGGAACAGGGTCTACGAGCAGTACTTC. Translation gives CASTDGNRVYEQYF.

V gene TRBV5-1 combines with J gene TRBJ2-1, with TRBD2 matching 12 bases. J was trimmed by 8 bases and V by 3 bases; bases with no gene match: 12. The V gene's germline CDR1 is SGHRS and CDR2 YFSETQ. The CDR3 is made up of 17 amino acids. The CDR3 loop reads CASSWTPSGRAPHEQFF. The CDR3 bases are TGCGCCAGCAGCTGGACCCCTAGCGGGAGGGCCCCCCATGAGCAGTTCTTC.

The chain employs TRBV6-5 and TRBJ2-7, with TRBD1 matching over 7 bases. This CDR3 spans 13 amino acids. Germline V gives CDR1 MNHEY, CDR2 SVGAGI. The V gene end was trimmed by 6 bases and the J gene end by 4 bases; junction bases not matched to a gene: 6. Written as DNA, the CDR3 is TGTGCCAGCAGGCGGCAGGGGGATTACGAGCAGTACTTC. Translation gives CASRRQGDYEQYF.

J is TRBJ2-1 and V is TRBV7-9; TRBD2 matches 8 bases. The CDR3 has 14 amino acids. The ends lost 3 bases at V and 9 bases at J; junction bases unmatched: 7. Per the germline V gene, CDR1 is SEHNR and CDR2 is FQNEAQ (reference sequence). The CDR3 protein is CASSLSAGVGEQFF. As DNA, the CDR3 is TGTGCCAGCAGCTTGTCAGCGGGAGTGGGTGAGCAGTTCTTC. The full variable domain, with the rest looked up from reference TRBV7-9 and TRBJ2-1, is DTGVSQNPRHKITKRGQNVTFRCDPISEHNRLYWYRQTLGQGPEFLTYFQNEAQLEKSRLLSDRFSAERPKGSFSTLEIQRTEQGDSAMYLCASSLSAGVGEQFFGPGTRLTVL.

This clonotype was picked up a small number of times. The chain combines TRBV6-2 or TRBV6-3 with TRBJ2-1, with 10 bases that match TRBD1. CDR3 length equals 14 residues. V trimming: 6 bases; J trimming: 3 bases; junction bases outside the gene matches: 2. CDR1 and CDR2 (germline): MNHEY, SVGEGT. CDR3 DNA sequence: TGTGCCAGCAGAAGGACAGGGGGCTACAATGAGCAGTTCTTC. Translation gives CASRRTGGYNEQFF.

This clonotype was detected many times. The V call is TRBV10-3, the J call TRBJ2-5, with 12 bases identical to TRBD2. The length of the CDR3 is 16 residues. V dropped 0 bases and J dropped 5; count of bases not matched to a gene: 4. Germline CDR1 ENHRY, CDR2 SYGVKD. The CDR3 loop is CAISESTSGRVETQYF. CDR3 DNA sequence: TGTGCCATCAGTGAGTCGACTAGCGGGAGAGTTGAGACCCAGTACTTC.

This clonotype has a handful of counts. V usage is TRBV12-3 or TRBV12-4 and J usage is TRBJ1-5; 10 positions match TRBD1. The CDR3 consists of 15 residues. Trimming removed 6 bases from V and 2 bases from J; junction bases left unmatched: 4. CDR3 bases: TGTGCCAGCAGCCCCGGGACAGGGGGCAATCAGCCCCAGCATTTT. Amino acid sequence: CASSPGTGGNQPQHF.

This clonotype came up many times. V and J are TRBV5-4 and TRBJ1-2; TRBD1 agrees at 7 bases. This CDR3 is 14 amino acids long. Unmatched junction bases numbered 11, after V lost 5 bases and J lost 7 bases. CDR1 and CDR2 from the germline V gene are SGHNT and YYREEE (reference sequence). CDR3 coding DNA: TGTGCCAGCAGTTTCCTGACAGGGCCTCCTGGCTACACCTTC. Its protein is CASSFLTGPPGYTF.

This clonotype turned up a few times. In nucleotides, the CDR3 is TGCGCCAGCAGCTTGGCGGGGGCTAGCGGGAGGTCATACAATGAGCAGTTCTTC. Its protein product is CASSLAGASGRSYNEQFF. V is TRBV5-1 and J is TRBJ2-1; TRBD2 matches at 11 bases. Germline loops: CDR1 SGHRS, CDR2 YFSETQ. V shed 0 bases and J 4 bases; nucleotides not matched to a gene: 9. The CDR3 has 18 residues.

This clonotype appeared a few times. The CDR3 DNA follows: TGCGCCAGCAGCTGGGACCCGACTAGCGGGATGGAACCCTACGAGCAGTACTTC. Protein sequence: CASSWDPTSGMEPYEQYF. The chain carries TRBV5-1 and TRBJ2-7; 11 nucleotides align to TRBD2. Germline V gene lookup returns CDR1 SGHRS and CDR2 YFSETQ. The CDR3 runs to 18 residues. V gave up 3 bases and J gave up 2 bases; unmatched junction bases: 13.

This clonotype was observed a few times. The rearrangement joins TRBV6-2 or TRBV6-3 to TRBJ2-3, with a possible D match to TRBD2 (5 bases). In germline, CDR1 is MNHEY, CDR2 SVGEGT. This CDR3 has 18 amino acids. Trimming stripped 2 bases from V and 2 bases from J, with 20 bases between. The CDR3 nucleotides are TGTGCCAGCAGTTACCCTACGGAGGCCACTTATTTCACAGATACGCAGTATTTT. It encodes CASSYPTEATYFTDTQYF.

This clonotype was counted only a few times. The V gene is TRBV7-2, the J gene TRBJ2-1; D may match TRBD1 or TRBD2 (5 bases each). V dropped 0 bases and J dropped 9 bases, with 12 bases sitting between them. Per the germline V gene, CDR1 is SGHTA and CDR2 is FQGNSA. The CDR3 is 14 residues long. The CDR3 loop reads CASSLARGAREQFF. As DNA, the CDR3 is TGTGCCAGCAGCTTAGCGAGGGGCGCACGTGAGCAGTTCTTC.

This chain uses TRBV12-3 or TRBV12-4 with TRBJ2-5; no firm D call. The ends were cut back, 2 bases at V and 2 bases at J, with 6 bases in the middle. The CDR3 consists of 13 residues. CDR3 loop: CASSLNRQETQYF. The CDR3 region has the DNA TGTGCCAGCAGTTTAAACAGACAAGAGACCCAGTACTTC.

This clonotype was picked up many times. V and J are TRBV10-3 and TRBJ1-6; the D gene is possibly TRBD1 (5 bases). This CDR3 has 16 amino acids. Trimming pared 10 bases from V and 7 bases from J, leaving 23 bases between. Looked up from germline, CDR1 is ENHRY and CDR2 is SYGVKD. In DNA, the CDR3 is TGTGCCACCAGACCGGCAGGGCAGCGAGGGAATTCACCCCTCCACTTT. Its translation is CATRPAGQRGNSPLHF.

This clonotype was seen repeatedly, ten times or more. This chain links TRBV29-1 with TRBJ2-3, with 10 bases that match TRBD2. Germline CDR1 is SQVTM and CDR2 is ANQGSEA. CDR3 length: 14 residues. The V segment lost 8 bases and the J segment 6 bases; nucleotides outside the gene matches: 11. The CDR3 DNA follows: TGCAGCCAACGGACTAGCGGTATTCTGGATACGCAGTATTTT. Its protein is CSQRTSGILDTQYF.

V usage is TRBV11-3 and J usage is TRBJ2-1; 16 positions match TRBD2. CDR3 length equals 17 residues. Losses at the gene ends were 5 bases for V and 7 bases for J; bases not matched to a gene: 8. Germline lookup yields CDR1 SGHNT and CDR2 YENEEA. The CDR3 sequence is CASSRGLAGGPRNEQFF. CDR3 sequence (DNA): TGTGCCAGCAGCCGGGGACTAGCGGGAGGGCCGAGGAATGAGCAGTTCTTC.

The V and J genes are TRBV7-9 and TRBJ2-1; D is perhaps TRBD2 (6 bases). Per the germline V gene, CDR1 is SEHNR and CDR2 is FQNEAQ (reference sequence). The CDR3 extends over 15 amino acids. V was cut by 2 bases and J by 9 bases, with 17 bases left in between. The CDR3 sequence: CASSLSWDLRGEQFF. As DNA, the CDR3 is TGTGCCAGCAGCTTAAGTTGGGACTTGCGAGGTGAGCAGTTCTTC.

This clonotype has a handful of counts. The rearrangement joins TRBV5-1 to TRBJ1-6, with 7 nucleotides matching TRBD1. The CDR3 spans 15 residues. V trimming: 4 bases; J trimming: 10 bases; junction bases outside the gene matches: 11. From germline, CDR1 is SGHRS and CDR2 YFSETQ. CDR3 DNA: TGCGCCAGCAGCAATTATCGATTAGGGGGCTCACCCCTCCACTTT. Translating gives CASSNYRLGGSPLHF.

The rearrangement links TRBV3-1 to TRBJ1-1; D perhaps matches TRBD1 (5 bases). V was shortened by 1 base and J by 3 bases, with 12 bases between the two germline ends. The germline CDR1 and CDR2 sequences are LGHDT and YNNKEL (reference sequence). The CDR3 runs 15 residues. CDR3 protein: CASSQVFRRDTEAFF. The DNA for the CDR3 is TGTGCCAGCAGCCAAGTGTTCCGCAGGGACACTGAAGCTTTCTTT.

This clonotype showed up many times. The CDR3 DNA reads as TGTGCCAGCTCACCAAACAGCTCTGGAAACACCATATATTTT. Its protein product is CASSPNSSGNTIYF. The rearrangement joins TRBV18 to TRBJ1-3; D call uncertain. The CDR3 sequence is 14 residues long. Germline values: CDR1 KGHSH, CDR2 LQKENI. Trimming cost V 2 bases and J 0 bases, with 5 bases left between them.

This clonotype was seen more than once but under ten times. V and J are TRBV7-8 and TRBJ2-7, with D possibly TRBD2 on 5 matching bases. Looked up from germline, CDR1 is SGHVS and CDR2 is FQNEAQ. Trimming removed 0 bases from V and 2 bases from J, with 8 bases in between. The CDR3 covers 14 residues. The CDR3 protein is CASSLARGPYEQYF. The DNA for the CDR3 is TGTGCCAGCAGCTTAGCCCGCGGGCCCTACGAGCAGTACTTC.

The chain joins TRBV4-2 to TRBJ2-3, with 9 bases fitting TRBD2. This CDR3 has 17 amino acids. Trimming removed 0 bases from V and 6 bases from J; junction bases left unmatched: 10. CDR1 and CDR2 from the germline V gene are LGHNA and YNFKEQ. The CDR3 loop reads CASSQDPPREGQDTQYF. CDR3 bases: TGTGCCAGCAGCCAAGACCCCCCGCGGGAGGGCCAGGATACGCAGTATTTT.

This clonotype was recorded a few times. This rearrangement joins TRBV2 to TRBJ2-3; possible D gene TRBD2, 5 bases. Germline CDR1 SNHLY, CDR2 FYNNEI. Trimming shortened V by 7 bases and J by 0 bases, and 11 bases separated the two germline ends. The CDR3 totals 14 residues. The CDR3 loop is CASTASRSTDTQYF. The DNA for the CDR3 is TGTGCCAGCACGGCTAGCAGGAGCACAGATACGCAGTATTTT.

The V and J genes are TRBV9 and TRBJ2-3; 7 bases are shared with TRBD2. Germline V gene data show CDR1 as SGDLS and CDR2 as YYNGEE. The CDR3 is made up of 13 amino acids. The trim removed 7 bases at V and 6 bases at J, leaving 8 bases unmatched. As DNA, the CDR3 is TGTGCCAGCGATGACGGCGGGAGTGATACGCAGTATTTT. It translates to CASDDGGSDTQYF.

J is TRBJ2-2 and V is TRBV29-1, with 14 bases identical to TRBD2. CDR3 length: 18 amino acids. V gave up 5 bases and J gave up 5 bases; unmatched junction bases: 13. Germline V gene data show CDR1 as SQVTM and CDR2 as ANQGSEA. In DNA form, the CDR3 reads TGCAGCGTTTTCTCCGGGACTAGCGGGAGCGTCAGTACCGGGGAGCTGTTTTTT. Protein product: CSVFSGTSGSVSTGELFF.

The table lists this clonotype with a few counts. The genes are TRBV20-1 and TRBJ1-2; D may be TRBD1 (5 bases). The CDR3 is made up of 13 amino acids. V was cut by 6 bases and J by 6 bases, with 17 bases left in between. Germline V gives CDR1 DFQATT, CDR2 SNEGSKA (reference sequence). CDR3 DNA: TGCAGTGCCCATGTCGGGGGAGCGGATGGCTACACCTTC. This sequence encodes CSAHVGGADGYTF.

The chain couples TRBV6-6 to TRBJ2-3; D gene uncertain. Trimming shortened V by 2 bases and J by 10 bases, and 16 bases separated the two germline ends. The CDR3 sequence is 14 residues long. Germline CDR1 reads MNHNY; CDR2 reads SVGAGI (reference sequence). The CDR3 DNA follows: TGTGCCAGCAGTTACGTTAAGGGAACGGGTCCGCAGTATTTT. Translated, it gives CASSYVKGTGPQYF.